A single sample gave rise to the 26 T cell receptor beta chains below, sequenced in a study of T cells of healthy individuals (dated by TCRdb to the late 2010s). The library was built by means of 5' RACE. Sequenced using an Illumina MiSeq. Through fastp at Q25 and MiXCR, TCRdb rebuilt clones from the public reads, retaining in-frame beta chains. When rows share a CDR3 protein, they turn into one entry using the most common DNA and genes. This sample holds more than 60,000 distinct CDR3 sequences; about 17% were observed only once. Jointly, the top ten make up around 4.5% of the sample. These receptor sequences come from a human donor in good health.

This clonotype appeared a few times. J is TRBJ2-7 and V is TRBV29-1; a weak D match, TRBD1 (6 bases). The CDR3 totals 12 residues. In germline, CDR1 is SQVTM, CDR2 ANQGSEA. With 6 bases removed from V and 1 base from J, the gap between germline ends came to 10 bases. The CDR3 region has the DNA TGCAGCGTCCAGGACAGATCCTACGAGCAGTACTTC. Protein sequence: CSVQDRSYEQYF.

Only a few counts were recorded for this clonotype. The rearrangement joins TRBV7-3 to TRBJ2-7, with D hard to call. V gave up 2 bases and J gave up 2 bases, with 13 bases separating them. In germline, CDR1 is SGHTA, CDR2 FQGTGA. The CDR3 contains 15 residues. In DNA form, the CDR3 reads TGTGCCAGCAGCTTAGAGTCCGGGCCGACCTACGAGCAGTACTTC. Protein: CASSLESGPTYEQYF.

The V gene is TRBV4-1, the J gene TRBJ1-2, with 8 bases aligning to TRBD1. Trimming cost V 0 bases and J 8 bases; bases outside gene matches: 5. Germline lookup yields CDR1 MGHRA and CDR2 YSYEKL. The CDR3 is made up of 14 amino acids. In nucleotides, the CDR3 is TGCGCCAGCAGCCAAGATAGGGACAGGCGGGGCTACACCTTC. Its translation: CASSQDRDRRGYTF.

This clonotype was counted ten times or more. V gene TRBV20-1 combines with J gene TRBJ2-1, with TRBD2 matching over 16 bases. The CDR3 has 15 residues. CDR1 and CDR2 from the germline V gene are DFQATT and SNEGSKA (reference sequence). V dropped 6 bases and J dropped 9; count of bases not matched to a gene: 8. The CDR3 DNA sequence: TGCAGTGCAACGGGACTAGCGGGAGGGCCCGGTGAGCAGTTCTTC. Translated: CSATGLAGGPGEQFF.

This clonotype was seen more than once but under ten times. The rearrangement uses TRBV5-1 and TRBJ2-1; 8 bases agree with TRBD2. The CDR3 has 16 amino acids. V was pared by 7 bases and J by 4 bases, with 13 bases of the junction left unmatched. The germline V gene has CDR1 SGHRS and CDR2 YFSETQ. The DNA of the CDR3 is TGCGCCAGCCGGCGGGGGGCCGGGGGCCCATACAATGAGCAGTTCTTC. Amino acid sequence: CASRRGAGGPYNEQFF.

This clonotype showed up just a few times. The chain recombines TRBV11-1 with TRBJ2-4, with D possibly being TRBD1 (7 bases). CDR1 is SGHAT, CDR2 FQDESV, per germline (reference sequence). With 5 bases removed from V and 7 bases from J, the gap between germline ends came to 18 bases. The CDR3 is 15 amino acids. The CDR3 is CASSPRQGGRNIQYF. In DNA form, the CDR3 reads TGTGCCAGCAGCCCCAGACAGGGAGGCAGGAACATTCAGTACTTC.

The chain recombines TRBV28 with TRBJ2-1, with D unresolved. The V gene's germline CDR1 is MDHEN and CDR2 SYDVKM. The V end lost 3 bases, the J end lost 6 bases, and 15 bases lay between the germline ends. This CDR3 comprises 15 residues. This CDR3 is CASSFSIPLSNEQFF. In DNA, the CDR3 is TGTGCCAGCAGTTTTAGCATCCCCCTATCCAATGAGCAGTTCTTC.

The sample holds many counts of this clonotype. The rearrangement uses TRBV7-3 and TRBJ2-7, with D unclear. Germline V gene lookup returns CDR1 SGHTA and CDR2 FQGTGA. This CDR3 spans 13 amino acids. Trimming pared 0 bases from V and 5 bases from J, leaving 8 bases between. CDR3: CASSLTFNHEQYF. The DNA for the CDR3 is TGTGCCAGCAGCTTAACATTTAACCACGAGCAGTACTTC. Looking up the rest from reference TRBV7-3 and TRBJ2-7 gives the full variable domain: GAGVSQTPSNKVTEKGKYVELRCDPISGHTALYWYRQSLGQGPEFLIYFQGTGAADDSGLPNDRFFAVRPEGSVSTLKIQRTERGDSAVYLCASSLTFNHEQYFGPGTRLTVT.

This clonotype was picked up a small number of times. V usage is TRBV12-3 or TRBV12-4 and J usage is TRBJ2-5; D gene unclear. With 3 bases removed from V and 5 bases from J, the gap between germline ends came to 4 bases. The CDR3 has 11 amino acids. CDR3 DNA sequence: TGTGCCAGCAGTTTTACGGAGACCCAGTACTTC. This codes for CASSFTETQYF.

The chain recombines TRBV2 with TRBJ2-1; 8 bases line up with TRBD1. V was clipped by 4 bases and J by 6 bases; unmatched bases: 5. Germline loops: CDR1 SNHLY, CDR2 FYNNEI. The length of the CDR3 is 14 residues. The CDR3 loop is CASSGTGSRNEQFF. CDR3 DNA: TGTGCCAGCAGTGGGACAGGGTCTCGCAATGAGCAGTTCTTC. Complete variable domain (other parts from reference TRBV2 and TRBJ2-1): EPEVTQTPSHQVTQMGQEVILRCVPISNHLYFYWYRQILGQKVEFLVSFYNNEISEKSEIFDDQFSVERPDGSNFTLKIRSTKLEDSAMYFCASSGTGSRNEQFFGPGTRLTVL.

Only a few counts were recorded for this clonotype. The CDR3 here is CASSNPRGLSMNTEAFF. The DNA for the CDR3 is TGTGCCAGCAGTAACCCCAGGGGGCTCAGTATGAACACTGAAGCTTTCTTT. The chain links TRBV6-2 or TRBV6-3 to TRBJ1-1, with 8 bases matching TRBD1. V gave up 5 bases and J gave up 0 bases; unmatched junction bases: 11. There are 17 residues in the CDR3. Germline V gene lookup returns CDR1 MNHEY and CDR2 SVGEGT.

This chain's CDR3 is CASSPLGGSVDTQYF. CDR3 DNA: TGTGCCAGCAGTCCTCTCGGCGGGAGCGTTGATACGCAGTATTTT. This chain uses TRBV6-5 with TRBJ2-3, with 7 bases identical to TRBD2. V shed 5 bases and J 6 bases; nucleotides not matched to a gene: 11. The CDR3 runs to 15 residues. The germline CDR1 and CDR2 sequences are MNHEY and SVGAGI.

This clonotype was counted between two and nine times. Here the CDR3 DNA reads TGTGCCAGCAGCTTACAAGTGAACACTGAAGCTTTCTTT. Translated, it gives CASSLQVNTEAFF. The chain couples TRBV7-2 to TRBJ1-1; no definite D call. There are 13 residues in the CDR3. From germline, CDR1 is SGHTA and CDR2 FQGNSA. V was cut by 2 bases and J by 0 bases, with 4 bases left in between.

CDR3 loop: CASSVGGTGGSGNTIYF. CDR3 nucleotides: TGTGCCAGCAGCGTGGGGGGGACAGGGGGCTCTGGAAACACCATATATTTT. The V call is TRBV9, the J call TRBJ1-3; 11 bases line up with TRBD1. The CDR3 runs 17 residues. Germline CDR1 is SGDLS and CDR2 is YYNGEE. With V trimmed by 2 bases and J by 0 bases, 4 bases remained unmatched.

This clonotype turned up a few times. The V and J genes are TRBV25-1 and TRBJ2-3, with unresolved D. V gave up 6 bases and J gave up 0 bases, with 4 bases separating them. Germline CDR1 and CDR2: MGHDK and SYGVNS. This CDR3 comprises 12 residues. The CDR3 sequence is CASSASTDTQYF. In DNA, the CDR3 is TGTGCCAGCAGCGCAAGCACAGATACGCAGTATTTT.

This clonotype has a count of ten or more. The chain joins TRBV7-9 to TRBJ2-7, with 7 bases fitting TRBD1. CDR3 length: 13 amino acids. V lost 4 bases to trimming and J lost 0 bases; unmatched junction nucleotides: 0. The germline V gene encodes CDR1 SEHNR and CDR2 FQNEAQ (reference sequence). CDR3 region: CASSWDSSYEQYF. In DNA form, the CDR3 reads TGTGCCAGCAGCTGGGACAGCTCCTACGAGCAGTACTTC.

The table lists this clonotype with many counts. The V call is TRBV7-9, the J call TRBJ1-6; D is perhaps TRBD1 (5 bases). V shed 2 bases and J shed 7 bases, with 12 bases lying between them. This CDR3 has 15 amino acids. Germline assignment: CDR1 SEHNR and CDR2 FQNEAQ (reference sequence). The DNA of the CDR3 is TGTGCCAGCAGCTTATCGAACAGGCGGAATTCACCCCTCCACTTT. Translation: CASSLSNRRNSPLHF.

This clonotype appeared many times. V gene TRBV5-1 combines with J gene TRBJ2-3; D perhaps matches TRBD2 (6 bases). Trimming took off 4 bases at V and 0 bases at J, with 12 bases between the two ends. The CDR3 length is 15 residues. Germline V gene sequence: CDR1 SGHRS, CDR2 YFSETQ. CDR3 amino acids: CASSLAGTSTDTQYF. CDR3 coding DNA: TGCGCCAGCAGCCTAGCCGGGACTAGCACAGATACGCAGTATTTT.

This clonotype showed up many times. This chain joins TRBV5-1 and TRBJ2-1; TRBD1 agrees at 9 bases. V was pared by 7 bases and J by 10 bases, with 9 bases of the junction left unmatched. Germline V gives CDR1 SGHRS, CDR2 YFSETQ. There are 13 residues in the CDR3. The CDR3 DNA reads TGCGCCAGCCAGCCCCCGGGACAGGGAGAGCAGTTCTTC. Residues: CASQPPGQGEQFF.

The chain employs TRBV24-1 and TRBJ2-3; no firm D call. Germline assignment: CDR1 KGHDR and CDR2 SFDVKD. The CDR3 is 11 amino acids. Between the trimmed V and J ends, which lost 6 bases and 9 bases, there was a span of 9 bases. CDR3 loop: CATSFTGTQYF. CDR3 nucleotide sequence: TGTGCCACCAGTTTCACTGGAACGCAGTATTTT.

This clonotype was detected a few times. The chain joins TRBV12-5 to TRBJ1-1; TRBD1 agrees at 7 bases. With 7 bases clipped from V and 9 bases from J, the junction kept 8 bases outside the gene matches. Germline V gene data show CDR1 as LGHNT and CDR2 as FRNRAP. The CDR3 extends over 12 amino acids. The DNA of the CDR3 is TGTGCTAGTGCCACACAGGGGTCAAAAGCTTTCTTT. It specifies CASATQGSKAFF.

This chain links TRBV2 with TRBJ2-7, with 8 bases lining up with TRBD1. V shed 5 bases and J 9 bases; nucleotides not matched to a gene: 12. Germline V gives CDR1 SNHLY, CDR2 FYNNEI. The CDR3 is 14 residues long. Here the CDR3 DNA reads TGTGCCAGCAGTTCGGACAGGGTCTCTTCCCCGCAGTACTTC. Its protein product is CASSSDRVSSPQYF.

The rearrangement links TRBV5-5 to TRBJ2-2, with D perhaps TRBD2 (5 bases). CDR1 is SGHKS and CDR2 is YYEKEE in the germline V gene (reference sequence). The CDR3 runs to 15 residues. V shed 5 bases and J shed 3 bases, with 14 bases lying between them. The CDR3 DNA sequence: TGTGCCAGCAGTAAGAACGGGATCGACACCGGGGAGCTGTTTTTT. It codes for CASSKNGIDTGELFF.

This clonotype came up many times. This chain links TRBV6-4 with TRBJ2-2, with D possibly being TRBD1 (5 bases). The germline V and J ends were trimmed by 3 bases and 5 bases, with 10 bases remaining between them. The CDR3 has 14 residues. Looked up from germline, CDR1 is MRHNA and CDR2 is SNTAGT. The CDR3 is CASSEGAGTGELFF. CDR3 in DNA: TGTGCCAGCAGTGAAGGTGCAGGGACCGGGGAGCTGTTTTTT.

This clonotype was seen only a few times. The chain is built from TRBV12-3 or TRBV12-4 and TRBJ1-5; D gene unclear. The CDR3 loop spans 18 amino acids. Trimming removed 2 bases from V and 0 bases from J, with 17 bases in between. DNA of the CDR3: TGTGCCAGCAGTTTATTCCTAGAGGACGGCCATAGCAATCAGCCCCAGCATTTT. This gives the protein CASSLFLEDGHSNQPQHF.

This clonotype was detected only a few times. This rearrangement joins TRBV24-1 to TRBJ1-5, with D unresolved. V was cut by 10 bases and J by 0 bases, with 12 bases left in between. CDR3 length equals 14 residues. The germline V gene has CDR1 KGHDR and CDR2 SFDVKD. The CDR3 is CATSRQDSNQPQHF. The CDR3 region has the DNA TGTGCCACGAGCCGGCAAGATAGCAATCAGCCCCAGCATTTT.